A selection of T cell receptor beta chains follows, all from one sample in a study of T cells in localized non-small cell lung cancer. Using immunoSEQ multiplex PCR, the repertoire was profiled, and TCRdb retains in-frame clones only, with some absent. The sample records fewer than 30,000 clones, 88% being singletons. The material was PBMCs, obtained before any cancer treatment. Receptors originate from a man between 40 and 75 years old with stage II lung adenocarcinoma. Each CDR3 is given with its conserved first and last residue. A D gene is named only where the DNA matches it firmly. Clone size appears in some rows only: once, few, many, or a class for an expanded clone.

J: TRBJ2-1
D: TRBD2
V: TRBV4-2
size: -
DNA: TGTGCCAGCAGCCAACCCGGACTAGCGGCAGACAATGAGCAGTTCTTC
CDR3: CASSQPGLAADNEQFF

J: TRBJ1-1
D: TRBD1
V: TRBV7-3
size: -
DNA: TGTGCCAGCAGCCCTGACAGGGGAAACACTGAAGCTTTCTTT
CDR3: CASSPDRGNTEAFF

J: TRBJ1-1
D: -
V: TRBV7-2
size: -
DNA: TGTGCCAGCAGGAATGGAATGCACATGAACACTGAAGCTTTCTTT
CDR3: CASRNGMHMNTEAFF

J: TRBJ2-1
D: TRBD2
V: TRBV9
size: -
DNA: TGTGCCAGCAGCGTAGATTTCGTTGAGGCGGGGGACAATGAGCAGTTCTTC
CDR3: CASSVDFVEAGDNEQFF

J: TRBJ2-2
D: -
V: TRBV9
size: -
DNA: TGTGCCAGCAGCTTCTCAGTGGAATCGAACACCGGGGAGCTGTTTTTT
CDR3: CASSFSVESNTGELFF

J: TRBJ2-5
D: TRBD2
V: TRBV5-1
size: -
DNA: TGCGCCAGCAGCTTGGGACTAGCGGGGCAGGAGACCCAGTACTTC
CDR3: CASSLGLAGQETQYF

J: TRBJ2-7
D: -
V: TRBV5-4
size: -
DNA: TGTGCCAGCAGCTCCCTAGCGCAGAGCTCCTACGAGCAGTACTTC
CDR3: CASSSLAQSSYEQYF

J: TRBJ1-1
D: -
V: TRBV6-5
size: -
DNA: TGTGCCAGCAGTTACTCGACTGCCATGAACACTGAAGCTTTCTTT
CDR3: CASSYSTAMNTEAFF

J: TRBJ1-1
D: -
V: TRBV6-5
size: -
DNA: TGTGCCAGCAGGGCTGCAATCTCAGCGAACACTGAAGCTTTCTTT
CDR3: CASRAAISANTEAFF

J: TRBJ2-5
D: -
V: TRBV19
size: -
DNA: TGTGCCAGTAGTATCAGCACAGGGCCCGGGGGGACCCAGTACTTC
CDR3: CASSISTGPGGTQYF

J: TRBJ2-5
D: TRBD2
V: TRBV13
size: -
DNA: TGTGCCAGCAGCCCTCCAAGTAGCGGGAGGTGGGAGACCCAGTACTTC
CDR3: CASSPPSSGRWETQYF

J: TRBJ1-3
D: -
V: TRBV10-1
size: -
DNA: TGCGCCAGCAGCCCCATGCTGACCCGTTGGAACACCATATATTTT
CDR3: CASSPMLTRWNTIYF

J: TRBJ1-1
D: -
V: TRBV11-3
size: -
DNA: TGTGCCAGCAGCTTGGGCACAGGTGAAGCTTTCTTT
CDR3: CASSLGTGEAFF

J: TRBJ1-1
D: -
V: TRBV2
size: once
DNA: TGTGCCAGCCTCATCGAGGTTCGGACTGAAGCTTTCTTT
CDR3: CASLIEVRTEAFF

J: TRBJ1-4
D: -
V: TRBV7-9
size: -
DNA: TGTGCCAGCAGCTCCGGAGGATCCGAAAAACTGTTTTTT
CDR3: CASSSGGSEKLFF

J: TRBJ1-3
D: TRBD1
V: TRBV6-1
size: -
DNA: TGTGCCAGCAGTGACGCCTTCCCGGGACAGGGGGCCCGAAACACCATATATTTT
CDR3: CASSDAFPGQGARNTIYF

J: TRBJ1-2
D: TRBD1
V: TRBV9
size: -
DNA: TGTGCCAGCAGCGCAGTCCAACAGGGGGCGGGCTATGGCTACACCTTC
CDR3: CASSAVQQGAGYGYTF

J: TRBJ2-1
D: TRBD2
V: TRBV7-3
size: -
DNA: TGTGCCAGCAGCTTAAGTTTGGCGGGAGGGGAGCAGTTCTTC
CDR3: CASSLSLAGGEQFF

J: TRBJ2-2
D: -
V: TRBV18
size: -
DNA: TGTGCCAGCTCACCACGAACAGGGAACACCGGGGAGCTGTTTTTT
CDR3: CASSPRTGNTGELFF

J: TRBJ1-5
D: -
V: TRBV19
size: -
DNA: TGTGCCAGTAGTGTACGGGGGAACAATCAGCCCCAGCATTTT
CDR3: CASSVRGNNQPQHF

J: TRBJ2-1
D: -
V: TRBV29-1
size: few
DNA: TGCAGCGTTGTCGGGACTCCCTCCGGTATCGATGAGCAGTTCTTC
CDR3: CSVVGTPSGIDEQFF

J: TRBJ1-1
D: TRBD1
V: TRBV6-5
size: -
DNA: TGTGCCAGCAGTCCACGGACAGGGGGGAACACTGAAGCTTTCTTT
CDR3: CASSPRTGGNTEAFF